A single sample gave rise to the 23 T cell receptor beta chains below, sequenced in a study of beta chain features in type 1 diabetes. Sequencing targeted expressed TCRB transcripts, as all isolated RNA had been reverse transcribed. The data were produced by immunoSEQ multiplex PCR, yet TCRdb's version contains in-frame clones alone and is incomplete. This sample has 600,000 to 750,000 clones, with around 12% found just once. General study results and limits: When Type 1 diabetes patients were examined, their TCRB CDR3s proved moderately but significantly shorter in all four CD4+ subsets.

Their antigens are not known. Sequenced material: naive CD4+ T cells from blood. These receptors were taken from a man aged 30 to 45 with type 1 diabetes.

V usage is TRBV29-1 and J usage is TRBJ1-1; 7 bases agree with TRBD1. J gave up 0 bases and V 5 bases, and 3 bases lay outside the gene matches. The CDR3 length is 13 residues. Germline V gene lookup returns CDR1 SQVTM and CDR2 ANQGSEA. The CDR3 loop is CSVHRGLNTEAFF. As DNA, the CDR3 is TGCAGCGTTCACAGGGGATTGAACACTGAAGCTTTCTTT.

The chain combines TRBV5-1 with TRBJ1-2; a possible D gene is TRBD1 (6 bases). Germline assignment: CDR1 SGHRS and CDR2 YFSETQ. This CDR3 is 15 amino acids long. V lost 0 bases and J 4 bases, leaving 13 bases between the germline ends. The CDR3 nucleotides are TGCGCCAGCAGCTTGGACGGACAGACCTTCTATGGCTACACCTTC. It yields the protein CASSLDGQTFYGYTF.

This clone has only a few counts. The chain has TRBV29-1 and TRBJ2-5, with D possibly TRBD1 on 6 matching bases. V dropped 6 bases and J dropped 4 bases, with 12 bases sitting between them. CDR3 length: 12 amino acids. Per germline, CDR1 SQVTM and CDR2 ANQGSEA. The CDR3 here is CSVVPGAETQYF. The CDR3 DNA reads TGCAGCGTAGTACCAGGGGCAGAGACCCAGTACTTC.

Only a few counts were recorded for this clone. The chain recombines TRBV19 with TRBJ2-7, with 9 nucleotides matching TRBD1. Trimming took 5 bases from V and 3 from J; bases not matched to a gene: 5. The CDR3 loop spans 14 amino acids. CDR1 and CDR2 (germline): LNHDA, SQIVND (reference sequence). CDR3 sequence (DNA): TGTGCCAGTAGTCCATTGGGACAGGGCTACGAGCAGTACTTC. Its protein is CASSPLGQGYEQYF.

Only a few counts were recorded for this clone. The genes are TRBV19 and TRBJ1-6, with 8 bases matching TRBD1. J was trimmed by 4 bases and V by 9 bases; bases with no gene match: 5. CDR1 is LNHDA, CDR2 SQIVND, per germline (reference sequence). The CDR3 spans 14 residues. The CDR3 sequence is CASRTGNYNSPLHF. As DNA, the CDR3 is TGTGCCAGCCGGACAGGGAATTATAATTCACCCCTCCACTTT.

The gene calls are TRBV29-1 and TRBJ2-3; D possibly corresponds to TRBD1 (5 bases). Trimming left V 3 bases short and J 4 bases short, with 14 bases between. Germline V gene data show CDR1 as SQVTM and CDR2 as ANQGSEA. CDR3 length: 14 residues. CDR3: CSVESKGSADTQYF. The DNA of the CDR3 is TGCAGCGTTGAGTCTAAGGGGTCGGCAGATACGCAGTATTTT.

With respect to this clone: Other DNA sequences within the sample encode an identical CDR3. The chain has TRBV30 and TRBJ2-7; D not resolved. V lost 1 base, J lost 2 bases, and 3 bases lay in between. CDR1 is GTSNPN, CDR2 SVGIG, per germline (reference sequence). The length of the CDR3 is 11 residues. The DNA of the CDR3 is TGTGCCTGGAGTGGGGCCTACGAGCAGTACTTC. This translates into CAWSGAYEQYF.

V gene TRBV5-1 combines with J gene TRBJ2-3; D gene ambiguous. CDR3 size: 15 residues. Trimming removed 3 bases at V and 4 bases at J, with 15 bases between. The germline gives CDR1 SGHRS, CDR2 YFSETQ. The CDR3 sequence is CASSSKYEGADTQYF. The DNA for the CDR3 is TGCGCCAGCAGCTCCAAATATGAAGGTGCAGATACGCAGTATTTT.

The chain links TRBV4-3 to TRBJ2-2, with D perhaps matching TRBD1 (8 bases). Germline values: CDR1 LGHNA, CDR2 YSLEER. The CDR3 runs 17 residues. Trimming stripped 1 base from V and 5 bases from J, with 17 bases between. The CDR3, as DNA: TGCGCCAGCAGCCAAGCGATAGGACAGGGAGGGACCGGGGAGCTGTTTTTT. Translating it yields CASSQAIGQGGTGELFF.

The rearrangement uses TRBV18 and TRBJ1-1; tentative D call: TRBD1 (5 bases). The germline V gene encodes CDR1 KGHSH and CDR2 LQKENI. The CDR3 loop spans 15 amino acids. V was shortened by 3 bases and J by 6 bases, with 17 bases between the two germline ends. The chain's CDR3 is CASSPTEGRTAEAFF. Written as DNA, the CDR3 is TGTGCCAGCTCACCTACGGAGGGGCGTACAGCTGAAGCTTTCTTT.

There are a few counts of this clone. J is TRBJ2-7 and V is TRBV7-2, with D possibly matching TRBD1 (6 bases). Looked up from germline, CDR1 is SGHTA and CDR2 is FQGNSA. CDR3 size: 14 residues. Trimming shortened V by 6 bases and J by 5 bases, and 17 bases separated the two germline ends. In nucleotides, the CDR3 is TGTGCCAGCAGTTCTCTATGGACAGCCCACGAGCAGTACTTC. Amino acids: CASSSLWTAHEQYF.

The chain links TRBV18 to TRBJ1-1; possible D gene TRBD1, 5 bases. V was clipped by 6 bases and J by 4 bases, with 18 bases between them. This CDR3 spans 15 amino acids. Germline assignment: CDR1 KGHSH and CDR2 LQKENI. CDR3 DNA sequence: TGTGCCAGCTCGGTGGGAGGGGCCCCTTCCACTGAAGCTTTCTTT. Translating it yields CASSVGGAPSTEAFF.

A few counts support this clone. The V call is TRBV7-9, the J call TRBJ2-7; 10 nucleotides line up with TRBD1. Germline V gene sequence: CDR1 SEHNR, CDR2 FQNEAQ (reference sequence). The CDR3 covers 14 residues. V was pared by 5 bases and J by 7 bases, with 8 bases of the junction left unmatched. CDR3 protein: CASSQSGTGVEQYF. CDR3 coding DNA: TGTGCCAGCAGCCAAAGTGGGACAGGGGTTGAGCAGTACTTC.

This clone came up a few times. This chain connects TRBV4-2 to TRBJ1-5; 9 positions match TRBD1. V gave up 5 bases and J gave up 6 bases; unmatched junction bases: 11. The CDR3 covers 16 residues. The germline CDR1 and CDR2 sequences are LGHNA and YNFKEQ. CDR3 sequence (DNA): TGTGCCAGCAGCATAGGTTTGGGACAGGGCTCTCAGCCCCAGCATTTT. Translated, it gives CASSIGLGQGSQPQHF.

The chain recombines TRBV13 with TRBJ2-2; D unresolved. The CDR3 is 13 residues long. The V and J ends lost 5 bases and 8 bases respectively, with 12 bases between them. Per germline, CDR1 PRHDT and CDR2 FYEKMQ (reference sequence). CDR3 coding DNA: TGTGCCAGCAGCGCCCGGCCAGCGGGGGAGCTGTTTTTT. As protein: CASSARPAGELFF.

In its sample, this clone was seen a few times. This rearrangement joins TRBV7-9 to TRBJ2-5; 11 bases fit TRBD1. The V segment lost 1 base and the J segment 5 bases; nucleotides outside the gene matches: 6. Germline CDR1 and CDR2: SEHNR and FQNEAQ (reference sequence). This CDR3 has 16 amino acids. The CDR3, as DNA: TGTGCCAGCAGCTTAGGCGGACAGGGGGCGCTGGAGACCCAGTACTTC. Its protein is CASSLGGQGALETQYF.

This clone turned up a few times. This chain joins TRBV30 and TRBJ1-3, with TRBD1 as a possible D gene (5 bases). V lost 3 bases and J lost 4, with 7 bases in between. Germline lookup yields CDR1 GTSNPN and CDR2 SVGIG (reference sequence). The CDR3 contains 12 residues. CDR3: CAWRDMGNTIYF. CDR3 sequence (DNA): TGTGCCTGGAGGGACATGGGAAACACCATATATTTT.

The table lists this clone with a few counts. The chain recombines TRBV5-1 with TRBJ1-1; D is possibly TRBD1 (6 bases). This CDR3 has 11 residues. Between the trimmed V and J ends, which lost 3 bases and 8 bases, there was a span of 8 bases. Per germline, CDR1 SGHRS and CDR2 YFSETQ. CDR3 region: CASSSQGEAFF. CDR3 nucleotide sequence: TGCGCCAGCAGCTCCCAGGGGGAAGCTTTCTTT.

This clone was found a few times. This chain links TRBV7-9 with TRBJ2-1; possibly TRBD1 for D (6 bases). This CDR3 is 13 amino acids long. V lost 10 bases, J lost 6 bases, and 16 bases lay in between. The germline CDR1 and CDR2 sequences are SEHNR and FQNEAQ (reference sequence). The CDR3 coding sequence is TGTGCCACCGGCGGTCAGGGGTTCAATGAGCAGTTCTTC. Its translation: CATGGQGFNEQFF.

This clone has more than one count but fewer than ten. The rearrangement links TRBV6-4 to TRBJ2-6; possibly TRBD1 or TRBD2 for D (5 bases each). Deletions cut 5 bases from V and 1 base from J, with 18 bases between. The CDR3 covers 18 residues. Per germline, CDR1 MRHNA and CDR2 SNTAGT. The CDR3 DNA sequence: TGTGCCAGCAGTATCGAGGGGCACGCCCGGTCTGGGGCCAACGTCCTGACTTTC. Translating it yields CASSIEGHARSGANVLTF.

This rearrangement joins TRBV2 to TRBJ1-1; possibly TRBD1 for D (5 bases). This CDR3 is built from 13 residues. Germline V gives CDR1 SNHLY, CDR2 FYNNEI. V was shortened by 3 bases and J by 3 bases, with 8 bases between the two germline ends. CDR3 DNA sequence: TGTGCCAGCAGTGACAGGGTGTACACTGAAGCTTTCTTT. This gives the protein CASSDRVYTEAFF.

The gene calls are TRBV9 and TRBJ1-2, with no clear D. The CDR3 loop spans 17 amino acids. V shed 0 bases and J shed 4 bases, with 19 bases lying between them. Germline CDR1 and CDR2: SGDLS and YYNGEE. CDR3 amino acids: CASSVDRTRPDLYGYTF. CDR3 coding DNA: TGTGCCAGCAGCGTAGACCGGACTCGACCTGACCTCTATGGCTACACCTTC.

A few counts support this clone. Additional DNA sequences in this sample encode the identical CDR3. This chain joins TRBV2 and TRBJ2-2, with D possibly being TRBD1 (5 bases). Germline-derived CDR1 and CDR2 are SNHLY and FYNNEI. The CDR3 covers 15 residues. The V gene lost 3 bases and the J gene lost 0 bases, with 8 bases spanning the gap. The CDR3: CASSEAGPNTGELFF. The CDR3 nucleotides are TGTGCCAGCAGTGAGGCAGGGCCGAACACCGGGGAGCTGTTTTTT.